These T cell receptor beta chains were read from a single sample in a study of technical replicates of blood from a few donors. The table came from immunoSEQ multiplex PCR; TCRdb's copy has only in-frame clones and leaves some out. Of 85,000 to 100,000 clones in the sample, around 90% were seen once. Sequencing was performed on T cells isolated from PBMCs. These receptors were taken from a human donor in good health. CDR3s include the opening cysteine and the closing phenylalanine or tryptophan. The order of the fields is V gene, CDR3 length, J gene, D gene, clone size, CDR3 DNA, CDR3 protein. D genes are given only for firm matches. The size field is filled for only some rows; it gives once, few, many or a size class.

v_call: TRBV9
cdr3_length: 14
j_call: TRBJ1-1
d_call: NA
clone_size: few
cdr3_nt: TGTGCCAGCAGTTCGGGGTCCATGAACACTGAAGCTTTCTTT
cdr3_aa: CASSSGSMNTEAFF

v_call: TRBV4-2
cdr3_length: 16
j_call: TRBJ1-2
d_call: TRBD1
clone_size: NA
cdr3_nt: TGTGCCAGCAGCCAAGATCAGGGACAGAATAACTATGGCTACACCTTC
cdr3_aa: CASSQDQGQNNYGYTF

v_call: TRBV10-3
cdr3_length: 13
j_call: TRBJ2-7
d_call: NA
clone_size: NA
cdr3_nt: TGTGCCATCGGTGGCGGAGCTTCCTACGAGCAGTACTTC
cdr3_aa: CAIGGGASYEQYF

v_call: TRBV15
cdr3_length: 15
j_call: TRBJ1-1
d_call: NA
clone_size: once
cdr3_nt: TGTGCCACCAGCAGAGGTCGGGATCTAAACACTGAAGCTTTCTTT
cdr3_aa: CATSRGRDLNTEAFF

v_call: TRBV10-3
cdr3_length: 13
j_call: TRBJ1-5
d_call: NA
clone_size: NA
cdr3_nt: TGTGCCATATCCCCGTTAGGGGATCAGCCCCAGCATTTT
cdr3_aa: CAISPLGDQPQHF

v_call: TRBV25-1
cdr3_length: 14
j_call: TRBJ2-7
d_call: TRBD2
clone_size: NA
cdr3_nt: TGTGCCAGCAGTAGGACTAGCGGGAGTTACGAGCAGTACTTC
cdr3_aa: CASSRTSGSYEQYF

v_call: TRBV4-1
cdr3_length: 16
j_call: TRBJ2-2
d_call: NA
clone_size: NA
cdr3_nt: TGCGCCAGCAGCCAAGGGAGGGGACAGAGAACCGGGGAGCTGTTTTTT
cdr3_aa: CASSQGRGQRTGELFF

v_call: TRBV4-1
cdr3_length: 16
j_call: TRBJ1-5
d_call: NA
clone_size: NA
cdr3_nt: TGCGCCAGCAGCCAAGTGTGGGACACAACCAATCAGCCCCAGCATTTT
cdr3_aa: CASSQVWDTTNQPQHF

v_call: TRBV15
cdr3_length: 13
j_call: TRBJ2-7
d_call: NA
clone_size: NA
cdr3_nt: TGTGCCACCAGCAGAGACAGGATCTACGAGCAGTACTTC
cdr3_aa: CATSRDRIYEQYF

v_call: TRBV6-4
cdr3_length: 13
j_call: TRBJ1-2
d_call: NA
clone_size: NA
cdr3_nt: TGTGCCAGCAGTGCCGGGACAACCTATGGCTACACCTTC
cdr3_aa: CASSAGTTYGYTF

v_call: TRBV11-3
cdr3_length: 13
j_call: TRBJ2-7
d_call: TRBD2
clone_size: NA
cdr3_nt: TGTGCCAGCAGCCCCGGACTAGCGCGAGAGCAGTACTTC
cdr3_aa: CASSPGLAREQYF

v_call: TRBV18
cdr3_length: 16
j_call: TRBJ2-7
d_call: TRBD2
clone_size: NA
cdr3_nt: TGTGCCAGCTCACTGGGGACTAGCGGGTCGACCTACGAGCAGTACTTC
cdr3_aa: CASSLGTSGSTYEQYF

v_call: TRBV5-1
cdr3_length: 15
j_call: TRBJ2-5
d_call: NA
clone_size: NA
cdr3_nt: TGCGCCAGCAGCTTGGTCGTCCTGGAGGGGGAGACCCAGTACTTC
cdr3_aa: CASSLVVLEGETQYF

v_call: TRBV6-5
cdr3_length: 13
j_call: TRBJ2-6
d_call: NA
clone_size: NA
cdr3_nt: TGTGCCACCGTTAGCTCTGGGGCCAACGTCCTGACTTTC
cdr3_aa: CATVSSGANVLTF

v_call: TRBV4-1
cdr3_length: 15
j_call: TRBJ1-2
d_call: NA
clone_size: NA
cdr3_nt: TGCGCCAGCAGCCCTCAGACAAGTCATGACTATGGCTACACCTTC
cdr3_aa: CASSPQTSHDYGYTF

v_call: TRBV5-1
cdr3_length: 15
j_call: TRBJ2-1
d_call: NA
clone_size: NA
cdr3_nt: TGCGCCAGCAGCCCGATGGCACCTAGCTACAATGAGCAGTTCTTC
cdr3_aa: CASSPMAPSYNEQFF

v_call: TRBV7-2
cdr3_length: 14
j_call: TRBJ2-3
d_call: TRBD2
clone_size: NA
cdr3_nt: TGTGCCAGCAGCCCCGGACTAGTAGGGGATACGCAGTATTTT
cdr3_aa: CASSPGLVGDTQYF

v_call: TRBV4-1
cdr3_length: 15
j_call: TRBJ1-2
d_call: NA
clone_size: NA
cdr3_nt: TGCGCCAGCAGCCAAATAGGGGGGGCCGACTATGGCTACACCTTC
cdr3_aa: CASSQIGGADYGYTF

v_call: TRBV2
cdr3_length: 16
j_call: TRBJ2-7
d_call: NA
clone_size: NA
cdr3_nt: TGTGCCAGCAGTGATTGGGGCGGGGCCAGCTCCTACGAGCAGTACTTC
cdr3_aa: CASSDWGGASSYEQYF

v_call: TRBV2
cdr3_length: 10
j_call: TRBJ2-7
d_call: NA
clone_size: few
cdr3_nt: TGTGCCACACTCCGGGACAAGCAGTACTTC
cdr3_aa: CATLRDKQYF

v_call: TRBV12-5
cdr3_length: 18
j_call: TRBJ2-1
d_call: TRBD1
clone_size: NA
cdr3_nt: TGTGCTAGTGGTTTGAAAAGGACAGGGGAGGTACGATACAATGAGCAGTTCTTC
cdr3_aa: CASGLKRTGEVRYNEQFF

v_call: TRBV28
cdr3_length: 14
j_call: TRBJ1-5
d_call: NA
clone_size: NA
cdr3_nt: TGTGCCAGCAGTCCCGAGGGACTGAATCAGCCCCAGCATTTT
cdr3_aa: CASSPEGLNQPQHF

v_call: TRBV4-2
cdr3_length: 17
j_call: TRBJ1-2
d_call: NA
clone_size: NA
cdr3_nt: TGTGCCAGCAGCCAAGCCCAGGGGCAGGGAGCTGCCTATGGCTACACCTTC
cdr3_aa: CASSQAQGQGAAYGYTF